This T cell receptor (beta chain) was found in a study of T cell repertoires in cytomegalovirus infection. In the study overall: HLA-C-restricted CMV epitopes, recently identified, and well-studied HLA-B-restricted ones were used by the study.

A few counts support this clonotype. No antigen is known for it. TCRdb ran MiXCR on the reads and lists one entry per CDR3 protein. The sample carries around 200,000 distinct CDR3 sequences, approximately 38% recorded once. This CDR3 contains 16 residues. V lost 3 bases and J lost 2; bases outside the gene matches: 9. The germline gives CDR1 ENHRY, CDR2 SYGVKD. Source: CD8+ T cells from cultured PBMCs, taken from culture after CMV antigen stimulation. This chain links TRBV10-3 with TRBJ2-5, with 7 bases matching TRBD2. The TCR sequence derives from a human donor in good health (CMV status not recorded). Some clones in this sample may be carry-over from other donors' samples. CDR3 protein: CAISDSSSGPQETQYF. In DNA, the CDR3 is TGTGCCATCAGTGATAGTAGTAGCGGGCCGCAAGAGACCCAGTACTTC.